A selection of T cell receptor beta chains follows, all from one sample in a study of blood T cell repertoires in COVID-19. Measured with immunoSEQ multiplex PCR; TCRdb has only the in-frame clones, and not every one. The sample consists of 150,000 to 200,000 clones, approximately 83% of them appearing once. The source material was peripheral blood. The origin of the receptors is a man between 60 and 75 years old with acute or convalescent COVID-19. The CDR3 runs from the conserved cysteine through the conserved F or W. The D gene is left open where the match is weak. Rows may omit the clone size; those that give it use once, few, many or a size class.

V gene	clone size	J gene	D gene	CDR3 length	CDR3 DNA	CDR3 protein
TRBV4-1	-	TRBJ2-7	TRBD1	16	TGCGCCAGCAGCCAGCAGGACAGGGCTCTTATCTACGAGCAGTACTTC	CASSQQDRALIYEQYF
TRBV27	-	TRBJ2-7	TRBD1	14	TGTGCCAGCAGTACTAACTTGGACAGGGAAGAGCAGTACTTC	CASSTNLDREEQYF
TRBV7-9	-	TRBJ1-2	-	12	TGTGCCAGCAGCTTAGGGGGGCTCGGCTACACCTTC	CASSLGGLGYTF
TRBV10-3	-	TRBJ2-3	TRBD1	16	TGTGCCATCAGTGACTTTAGGGACAGGGGACAAGATACGCAGTATTTT	CAISDFRDRGQDTQYF
TRBV27	-	TRBJ2-1	-	17	TGTGCCAGCAGTCCCTACATGCTGGGGGGCTCCTACAATGAGCAGTTCTTC	CASSPYMLGGSYNEQFF
TRBV25-1	-	TRBJ2-3	TRBD1	16	TGTGCCAGCAGTTCCCGGGACAGCCCTAGCACAGATACGCAGTATTTT	CASSSRDSPSTDTQYF
TRBV30	-	TRBJ2-1	TRBD1	12	TGTGCCTGCGGGACAGAGAGAGATGAGCAGTTCTTC	CACGTERDEQFF
TRBV9	-	TRBJ2-7	-	16	TGTGCCAGCAGCGTAGGGTCGCGGGGCTCCGACTACGAGCAGTACTTC	CASSVGSRGSDYEQYF
TRBV28	-	TRBJ2-7	-	15	TGTGCCAGCAGTTTTAAGCCAGGGGTAGTATACGAGCAGTACTTC	CASSFKPGVVYEQYF
TRBV6-6	-	TRBJ2-1	-	16	TGTGCCAGCAGTTCCAATAGCGGAAACTCCTACAATGAGCAGTTCTTC	CASSSNSGNSYNEQFF
TRBV27	few	TRBJ1-5	TRBD1	14	TGTGCCAGCGGAACCCGACAGGGGGCTCAGCCCCAGCATTTT	CASGTRQGAQPQHF
TRBV28	few	TRBJ1-1	-	13	TGTGCCAGCAGCGGCAGGGCGCCGTATAAAGCTTTCTTT	CASSGRAPYKAFF
TRBV4-2	-	TRBJ1-1	TRBD1	16	TGTGCCAGCAGCCAAGCCCGACAGGGGGCGATGACTGAAGCTTTCTTT	CASSQARQGAMTEAFF
TRBV30	once	TRBJ1-1	TRBD1	11	TGTGCCTGGAATTCGGGACAGGGGGCTTTCTTT	CAWNSGQGAFF
TRBV20-1	-	TRBJ1-3	TRBD1	14	TGCAGTGCTAGTACAGGGGGATTTGGAAACACCATATATTTT	CSASTGGFGNTIYF
TRBV14	once	TRBJ2-7	-	16	TGTGCCAGCAGCCCAATTCACCATTCTAACTCCTACGAGCAGTACTTC	CASSPIHHSNSYEQYF
TRBV10-3	-	TRBJ2-3	TRBD2	15	TGTGCCATCAGTGAGTCTAGCGGGAGTCTAGATACGCAGTATTTT	CAISESSGSLDTQYF
TRBV27	-	TRBJ1-4	TRBD1	16	TGTGCCAGCAGCCTACAGGGGTCTACAGATGGTGAAAAACTGTTTTTT	CASSLQGSTDGEKLFF
TRBV28	-	TRBJ2-7	-	14	TGTGCCAGCAGTTTATGGGGTGGGAGTTACGAGCAGTACTTC	CASSLWGGSYEQYF
TRBV7-2	-	TRBJ1-1	TRBD1	15	TGTGCCAGCAGCTTTCACAGGGGGCGGTACACTGAAGCTTTCTTT	CASSFHRGRYTEAFF
TRBV9	-	TRBJ1-4	-	18	TGTGCCAGCAGCGACTATGGGGAGGACGGCATTAGAGTTGAAAAACTGTTTTTT	CASSDYGEDGIRVEKLFF
TRBV1	-	TRBJ1-2	-	14	TGCACCAGCAGCCAAGTAATCTCGTGCTATGGCTACACCTTC	CTSSQVISCYGYTF
TRBV6-5	-	TRBJ2-7	TRBD1	14	TGTGCCAGCAGCAACAGGGGTATCCGGGACGAGCAGTACTTC	CASSNRGIRDEQYF
TRBV7-9	-	TRBJ1-4	-	15	TGTGCCAGCAGCCCTCTGCGCCAAGGGGATGAAAAACTGTTTTTT	CASSPLRQGDEKLFF
TRBV27	-	TRBJ2-1	-	15	TGTGCCAGCAGTTCCGGGTCGGGCCCGGGAAATGAGCAGTTCTTC	CASSSGSGPGNEQFF
TRBV7-2	-	TRBJ2-7	-	17	TGTGCCAGCAGCGCACAAACTAGATTCATGGGTACCTACGAGCAGTACTTC	CASSAQTRFMGTYEQYF
TRBV30	-	TRBJ1-6	-	18	TGTGCCTGGAGTCTCCACGCCCGAGGTTCCCCTTCTCTCCCACCCCTCCACTTT	CAWSLHARGSPSLPPLHF
TRBV20-1	few	TRBJ1-2	-	13	TGCAGTGCTAGTGAACAGAGTAACTATGGCTACACCTTC	CSASEQSNYGYTF
TRBV11-2	-	TRBJ1-1	-	15	TGTGCCAGCAGCTTAGGGTCGGCTAGGAACACTGAAGCTTTCTTT	CASSLGSARNTEAFF
TRBV12-3/TRBV12-4	-	TRBJ1-1	TRBD1	13	TGTGCCAGCAGGCGGGGGACAGGGACTGAAGCTTTCTTT	CASRRGTGTEAFF
TRBV5-1	-	TRBJ2-7	-	15	TGCGCCAGCAGCCCGGGGGGGACAGACTCCTACGAGCAGTACTTC	CASSPGGTDSYEQYF
TRBV6-1	-	TRBJ1-5	-	14	TGTGCCAGCAGTGAAAGACAGGTGGCGCAGCCCCAGCATTTT	CASSERQVAQPQHF
TRBV5-1	-	TRBJ1-1	TRBD1	14	TGCGCCAGCAGCTTCCTGACAGGGGGCACTGAAGCTTTCTTT	CASSFLTGGTEAFF
TRBV19	-	TRBJ2-7	-	15	TGTGCCAGTAGTACGAGAGGACTGACAACCCCCGGGCAGTACTTC	CASSTRGLTTPGQYF
TRBV4-1	-	TRBJ2-5	-	17	TGCGCCAGCAGCCAAGGTTTAGGGGGTTTGGGCCAAGAGACCCAGTACTTC	CASSQGLGGLGQETQYF
TRBV10-3	-	TRBJ2-1	-	14	TGTGCCATCAGTGAGGGTATAGGGAGTAATGAGCAGTTCTTC	CAISEGIGSNEQFF
TRBV6-5	-	TRBJ1-1	TRBD1	15	TGTGCCAGCAGTTACGGGACAGCTATGAACACTGAAGCTTTCTTT	CASSYGTAMNTEAFF
TRBV3-1/TRBV3-2	-	TRBJ1-6	-	12	TGTGCCAGCAGCCCCCCCCAGGGACCCCTCCACTTT	CASSPPQGPLHF
TRBV19	-	TRBJ1-1	TRBD1	15	TGTGCCAGTACCCCAAGGGGGCGATTTAACACTGAAGCTTTCTTT	CASTPRGRFNTEAFF
TRBV10-3	-	TRBJ1-1	-	11	TGTGCCATCTCCGGAGACACTGAAGCTTTCTTT	CAISGDTEAFF
TRBV7-6	-	TRBJ2-1	-	17	TGTGCCAGCAGCTTATGGGGAGGTCCGTCGGTGCACAATGAGCAGTTCTTC	CASSLWGGPSVHNEQFF
TRBV5-1	-	TRBJ2-1	-	16	TGCGCCAGCAGCTCTGGGGCAGGGTTAGGCTACAATGAGCAGTTCTTC	CASSSGAGLGYNEQFF
TRBV5-8	-	TRBJ1-1	-	12	TGTGCCAGCAGTGGACAGTGGACTGAAGCTTTCTTT	CASSGQWTEAFF
TRBV28	-	TRBJ2-7	TRBD1	15	TGTGCCAGCATAGGACCCCCGGGACAGGGCTACGAGCAGTACTTC	CASIGPPGQGYEQYF
TRBV9	-	TRBJ2-7	-	16	TGTGCCAGCAGCGTAGCCCCTGGAGCCGGGACCTACGAGCAGTACTTC	CASSVAPGAGTYEQYF
TRBV7-6	-	TRBJ1-2	-	15	TGTGCCAGCAGCTATTCGGGGAGGAAGGGTGATGGCTACACCTTC	CASSYSGRKGDGYTF
TRBV27	once	TRBJ1-5	-	16	TGTGCCAGCAGCTATGGGGGCGTAAATAGCAATCAGCCCCAGCATTTT	CASSYGGVNSNQPQHF
TRBV19	-	TRBJ1-2	-	13	TGTGCCAGTATGGGGCAGGCAGGCTATGGCTACACCTTC	CASMGQAGYGYTF
TRBV3-1/TRBV3-2	-	TRBJ1-4	TRBD1	14	TGTGCCAGCAGCCCCAGGGGGCATGGTGAAAAACTGTTTTTT	CASSPRGHGEKLFF
TRBV29-1	once	TRBJ1-1	TRBD1	16	TGCAGCGCTCACTGGGGGGGACAGGGGCTGGACACTGAAGCTTTCTTT	CSAHWGGQGLDTEAFF
TRBV3-1/TRBV3-2	-	TRBJ2-7	-	13	TGTGCCAGCAGCCAAGCCGATAAGGGAGGGCAGTACTTC	CASSQADKGGQYF
TRBV7-6	-	TRBJ1-1	-	13	TGTGCCAGCAGCGCAGACACCAACACTGAAGCTTTCTTT	CASSADTNTEAFF
TRBV15	once	TRBJ1-2	-	14	TGTGCCACCAGCAGACTCTCAGGAAACTATGGCTACACCTTC	CATSRLSGNYGYTF
TRBV2	-	TRBJ1-3	-	12	TGTGCCAATTCGCAGACTGGAAACACCATATATTTT	CANSQTGNTIYF
TRBV7-2	-	TRBJ2-3	-	14	TGTGCCAGCACAACTTTCGCCCACACAGATACGCAGTATTTT	CASTTFAHTDTQYF
TRBV4-1	-	TRBJ2-3	TRBD2	16	TGCGCCAGCAGCCAAGTGGGGACTAGCGGCACAGATACGCAGTATTTT	CASSQVGTSGTDTQYF
TRBV18	once	TRBJ2-1	TRBD2	15	TGTGCCAGCTCACCAGGACTAGCGGGTACTAATGAGCAGTTCTTC	CASSPGLAGTNEQFF
TRBV15	-	TRBJ2-1	-	16	TGTGCCACCAGCAGAGGAGGGGAGGCACATTTCAATGAGCAGTTCTTC	CATSRGGEAHFNEQFF
TRBV3-1/TRBV3-2	once	TRBJ1-1	-	12	TGTGCCAGCAGCCAGGGAGGGACTGAAGCTTTCTTT	CASSQGGTEAFF
TRBV28	-	TRBJ2-5	TRBD2	13	TGTGCCAGCAACGGCGGGGGGAGAGAGACCCAGTACTTC	CASNGGGRETQYF